This T cell receptor beta chain was identified during a study of human T cells and chemical hapten exposure. Across the whole study: Across its approximately 25 weeks, the study gave patients weekly diphenylcyclopropenone doses to the scalp.

Specified time point: pre-sensitization, week 0. Treatment denoted: therapeutic diphenylcyclopropenone sensitization with weekly scalp DPC. Prior to application of each patch test, blood was drawn. The total RNA was obtained from whole blood that was not fractionated. The sample holds a few counts of this clonotype. TCRdb re-analysed the RACE reads in MiXCR, keeping a single row per CDR3 protein. The table shows about 380,000 distinct CDR3 sequences, with roughly 5% occurring only once. The CDR3 extends over 16 amino acids. V lost 5 bases, J lost 4 bases, and 6 bases stayed unmatched. The TCR sequence derives from a woman aged 45 to 65 with alopecia areata. Some clones in this sample may be carry-over from other donors' samples. The sample here was whole blood, taken in connection with sensitization to the hapten diphenylcyclopropenone (DPC). The chain combines TRBV12-3 or TRBV12-4 with TRBJ2-2; 11 nucleotides agree with TRBD2. The CDR3 sequence is CASSPGTSGITGELFF. Written as DNA, the CDR3 is TGTGCCAGCAGTCCTGGGACTAGCGGAATCACCGGGGAGCTGTTTTTT.